What follows is one T cell receptor (beta chain) and its context. The antigen this receptor binds is unknown. There are no base qualities to consult, and no much larger clone falls within one base. This record belongs to a study of T cell responses to AZD1222 COVID-19 vaccine (dated by TCRdb to about 2021). For the wider study: AZD1222 recipients given second doses at about 4 weeks or at about 12 weeks were pooled, since spike-specific TCR depth and breadth were not found to differ between the two schedules. Trial participants were enrolled into age subgroups of 18-55, 56-69 and 70-plus years, which contained around 140, 26 and 57 TCR-sequenced participants, respectively. A total of about 230 trial participants underwent TCR sequencing, of whom about 210 received two doses of AZD1222 and some 26 received two doses of the MenACWY control vaccine. The paper as a whole reports these results and caveats: The 56-69-year group was small, and its depth increase did not reach significance, likely because of low power. Conclusions about previously exposed vaccinees are limited, since just five or six AZD1222 recipients were seropositive for SARS-CoV-2 at baseline. After two AZD1222 doses, spike-specific TCR breadth and depth were significantly higher than at day 0 and than in MenACWY recipients. Because no day 14 peak-response samples were available, the repertoires could be characterized only after the peak T cell response. CD4 TCRs associated with the vaccine covered the entire spike protein, and the dominant responses were in regions 160-218 and 743-854. Nearly half of unique spike-specific TCRs reportedly recognized epitopes outside regions mutated in the B.1.351 and B.1.1.7 variants. Participants were mostly white British, with more females than males. The authors suggested clonal diversity may have been underestimated.

The CDR3 regions of human TCRbeta chains were analyzed by immunosequencing. Under the source paper's analysis protocol: Repertoire TCRs were matched against a reference library of SARS-CoV-2-specific TCRs generated with the MIRA antigen-specificity platform. Breadth meant the fraction of unique TCRs that were SARS-CoV-2-associated, whereas depth meant the fraction of total T cells that were SARS-CoV-2-associated. Using the MIRA data, each spike-specific TCR was mapped to the spike region that the TCR reacts to and placed in a CD4 or CD8 class. Log10-transformed breadth and depth values were compared by one-way ANOVA with Sidak's multiple comparisons tests. This is the immuneACCESS table as TCRdb keeps it, with only in-frame sequences that have V and J called. A part of the clones is gone; compared with another copy, unresolved V genes explain less than half, and the rest is unexplained. V and J calls and clone size are given by that table; D and trimming were obtained from the DNA. The table for this sample lists 75,000 to 100,000 clones; around nine tenths of them were counted only once. In total, the top ten clones hold less than 3.5% of the sample.

Taken from cysteine to phenylalanine, the CDR3 has 13 residues. Only CDR3 DNA remains: 39 bases, in frame from the first base. The germline V gene sets CDR1 to SGDLS and CDR2 to YYNGEE. The V end loses 3 bases and the J end loses 0 bases, and a stretch of 4 bases separates them. The time point tag for this specimen amounts to: baseline before first vaccination. Vaccinee samples were obtained from the UK trials COV001 and COV002, which included a single-blind randomized controlled phase 2/3 trial of AZD1222 (ChAdOx1 nCoV-19) in healthy adults. For TCRbeta chain sequencing, PBMC samples were collected from trial participants at day 0 and at day 28 after the second dose.

The material sequenced was peripheral blood, taken on day 0 of AZD1222 vaccination. The receptor was isolated from an adult in good health. The chain was built from TRBV9 and TRBJ1-3; the D gene remains uncertain. DNA sequence: TGTGCCAGCAGCGCCAACTCTGGAAACACCATATATTTT. Its translation reads: CASSANSGNTIYF.